This record covers a single TCR beta chain. This sample is part of a study of molecular identifiers for immune sequencing clone quantification. This CDR3 spans 16 amino acids. CDR1 is SGHTA and CDR2 is FQGNSA in the germline V gene. V trimming: 7 bases; J trimming: 9 bases; junction bases outside the gene matches: 18. TCRdb independently ran MiXCR on the PCR reads; one entry per CDR3 protein. There are about 510,000 distinct CDR3 sequences in the sample; over 20% occur only once, and about 0.8% lies in the top ten. A CD8+CD4-CCR7+CD45RA+ gate was used to sort naive CD8 T cells. This clonotype originated in a human donor in good health. Some libraries in this study had Jurkat cell RNA spiked in. Sequenced input: naive CD8+ T cells from blood, with Jurkat cell RNA spiked in. Subset in this sample: FACS-sorted CD8+CD4-CCR7+CD45RA+ naive T cells. The chain joins TRBV7-2 to TRBJ2-1, with 7 bases identical to TRBD2. The CDR3 reads CASTLFWGGGAIEQFF. As DNA, the CDR3 is TGTGCCAGCACTCTTTTTTGGGGCGGGGGAGCTATTGAGCAGTTCTTC.